This TCR beta chain was sequenced during a study of T cell repertoires in cytomegalovirus infection. Study information: Indications came from public TCR beta signatures; they pointed to CMV infection and to a matching HLA type.

TCRdb independently ran MiXCR on the reads; one entry per CDR3 protein. The sample has fewer than 350,000 distinct CDR3 sequences; over 7.5% are singletons. General study points: Of the TCR beta families, the public ones yielded a cumulative frequency that identified carriers of CMV plus the relevant HLA. HLA-C-restricted, CMV-specific TCR beta clonotypes were dominant ex vivo.

Trimming removed 5 bases from V and 5 bases from J, with 15 bases in between. The CDR3 runs 14 residues. Germline V gene sequence: CDR1 SGHTA, CDR2 FQGNSA. Ten or more counts support this clonotype. What it recognizes is unknown. The sequencing input was PBMCs. The J gene is TRBJ2-5, the V gene TRBV7-2; the D is unclear. The clonotype comes from a human donor in good health (CMV status not recorded). Some clones in this sample may be carry-over from other donors' samples. This chain's CDR3 is CASSRMSQYETQYF. The CDR3 nucleotides read TGTGCCAGCAGCCGCATGTCCCAGTATGAGACCCAGTACTTC.